The 9 T cell receptor beta chains below come from one sample, sequenced in a study of blood T cell repertoires in COVID-19. The data were produced by immunoSEQ multiplex PCR, yet TCRdb's version contains in-frame clones alone and is incomplete. This sample has around 42,000 clones; almost 80% occur once, and the top ten carry approximately 30%. The sample consisted of peripheral blood. The source of these receptors is a woman of 80 years or more with acute or convalescent COVID-19.

The rearrangement joins TRBV13 to TRBJ2-7, with 7 bases fitting TRBD2. Germline-derived CDR1 and CDR2 are PRHDT and FYEKMQ (reference sequence). The V and J ends lost 5 bases and 0 bases, in that order; junction bases with no gene match: 4. The length of the CDR3 is 14 residues. CDR3 region: CASSLGGDSYEQYF. CDR3 in DNA: TGTGCCAGCAGCCTGGGGGGGGACTCCTACGAGCAGTACTTC.

CDR3 DNA: TGTGCCAGCAGCTTGGCCCTGGCCCAAAATGAAAAACTGTTTTTT. The encoded protein is CASSLALAQNEKLFF. V gene TRBV5-5 combines with J gene TRBJ1-4; D is uncertain. The germline V gene has CDR1 SGHKS and CDR2 YYEKEE (reference sequence). The V and J ends lost 0 bases and 5 bases respectively, with 11 bases between them. The CDR3 loop spans 15 amino acids.

This clone was recorded at least ten times. The J gene is TRBJ2-1, the V gene TRBV2; TRBD2 matches 13 bases. V lost 11 bases, J lost 1 base, and 5 bases stayed unmatched. CDR3 length: 15 amino acids. Germline values: CDR1 SNHLY, CDR2 FYNNEI. The CDR3 region is CAPGTSGESYNEQFF. The CDR3 nucleotides are TGTGCCCCGGGGACTAGCGGGGAATCCTACAATGAGCAGTTCTTC.

The chain uses TRBV11-2 and TRBJ1-6; D perhaps matches TRBD1 (6 bases). CDR3 length: 16 amino acids. Germline V CDR1 and CDR2: SGHAT, FQNNGV. V lost 4 bases to trimming and J lost 10 bases, with 20 bases between them. CDR3 sequence reads: CASSSESGQLGSPLHF. As DNA, the CDR3 is TGTGCCAGCAGCTCCGAGTCCGGACAGCTCGGGTCACCCCTCCACTTT.

The chain recombines TRBV29-1 with TRBJ2-7; TRBD2 aligns across 7 bases. CDR1 is SQVTM and CDR2 is ANQGSEA in the germline V gene. This CDR3 spans 13 amino acids. J gave up 2 bases and V 7 bases, and 8 bases lay outside the gene matches. The CDR3 DNA is TGCAGCGCCCAACCTAGCGGAACCTACGAGCAGTACTTC. Translating gives CSAQPSGTYEQYF.

CDR3 sequence (DNA): TGTGCCAGCAGCTTAGGAGCGGGAGTGGGCAATGAGCAGTTCTTC. Amino acids: CASSLGAGVGNEQFF. The J gene is TRBJ2-1, the V gene TRBV7-9; TRBD2 aligns across 8 bases. Germline V gene lookup returns CDR1 SEHNR and CDR2 FQNEAQ (reference sequence). This CDR3 spans 15 amino acids. V shed 1 base and J 6 bases; nucleotides not matched to a gene: 5.

The chain uses TRBV19 and TRBJ1-1; weak D call: TRBD1 (5 bases). Trimming removed 2 bases from V and 6 bases from J, with 28 bases in between. The CDR3 consists of 19 residues. Germline loops: CDR1 LNHDA, CDR2 SQIVND (reference sequence). The CDR3 nucleotides read TGTGCCAGTAGTATACGTCCGCGGGGGGGTAGTGTCAAATACCCTGAAGCTTTCTTT. Amino acids: CASSIRPRGGSVKYPEAFF.

The genes are TRBV28 and TRBJ1-5; tentative D call: TRBD1 (6 bases). V lost 6 bases to trimming and J lost 5 bases, with 14 bases between them. The CDR3 spans 14 residues. Germline V gene sequence: CDR1 MDHEN, CDR2 SYDVKM. The CDR3 DNA reads as TGTGCCAGCAGGGGGGCCGTCGGCCATCAGCCCCAGCATTTT. It translates to CASRGAVGHQPQHF.

There are a few counts of this clone. J is TRBJ2-7 and V is TRBV11-2; the match to TRBD2 covers 10 bases. There are 14 residues in the CDR3. Trimming at V came to 4 bases and at J to 7 bases, leaving 7 bases not matched to a gene. Looked up from germline, CDR1 is SGHAT and CDR2 is FQNNGV. The CDR3 here is CASSYPGLAIEQYF. The CDR3 nucleotides are TGTGCCAGCAGCTATCCGGGACTAGCGATAGAGCAGTACTTC. Together with reference TRBV11-2 and TRBJ2-7, the CDR3 gives the full variable domain: EAGVAQSPRYKIIEKRQSVAFWCNPISGHATLYWYQQILGQGPKLLIQFQNNGVVDDSQLPKDRFSAERLKGVDSTLKIQPAKLEDSAVYLCASSYPGLAIEQYFGPGTRLTVT.